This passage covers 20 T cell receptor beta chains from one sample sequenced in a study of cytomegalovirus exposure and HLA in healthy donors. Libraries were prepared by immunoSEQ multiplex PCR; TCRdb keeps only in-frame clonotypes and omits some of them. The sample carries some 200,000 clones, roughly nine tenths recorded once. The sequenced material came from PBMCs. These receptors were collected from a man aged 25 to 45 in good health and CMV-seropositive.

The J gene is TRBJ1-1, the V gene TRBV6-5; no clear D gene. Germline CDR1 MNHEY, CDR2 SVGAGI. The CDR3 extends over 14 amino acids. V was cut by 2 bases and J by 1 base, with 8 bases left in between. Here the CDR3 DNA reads TGTGCCAGCAGTTACGTGTCGGGGAACACTGAAGCTTTCTTT. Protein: CASSYVSGNTEAFF.

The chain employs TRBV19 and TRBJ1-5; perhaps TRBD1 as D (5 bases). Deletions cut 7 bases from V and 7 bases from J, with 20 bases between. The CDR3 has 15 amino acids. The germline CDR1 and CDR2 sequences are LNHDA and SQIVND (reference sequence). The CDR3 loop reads CASTMGRGSGQPQHF. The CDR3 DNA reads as TGTGCCAGTACTATGGGTCGGGGGTCAGGGCAGCCCCAGCATTTT. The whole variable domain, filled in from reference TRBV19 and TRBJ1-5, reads DGGITQSPKYLFRKEGQNVTLSCEQNLNHDAMYWYRQDPGQGLRLIYYSQIVNDFQKGDIAEGYSVSREKKESFPLTVTSAQKNPTAFYLCASTMGRGSGQPQHFGDGTRLSIL.

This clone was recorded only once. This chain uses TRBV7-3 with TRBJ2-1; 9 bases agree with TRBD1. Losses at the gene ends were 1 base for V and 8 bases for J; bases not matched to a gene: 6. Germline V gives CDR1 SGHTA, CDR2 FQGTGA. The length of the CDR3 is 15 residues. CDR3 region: CASSLMNRGPDEQFF. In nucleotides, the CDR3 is TGTGCCAGCAGCTTAATGAACAGGGGGCCCGATGAGCAGTTCTTC.

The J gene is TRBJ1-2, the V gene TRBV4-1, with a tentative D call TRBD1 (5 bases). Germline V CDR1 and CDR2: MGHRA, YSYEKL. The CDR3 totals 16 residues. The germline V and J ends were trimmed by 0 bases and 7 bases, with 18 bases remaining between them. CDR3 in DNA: TGCGCCAGCAGCCAAGATCCTGACAGCTCTTCACTTGGCTACACCTTC. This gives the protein CASSQDPDSSSLGYTF.

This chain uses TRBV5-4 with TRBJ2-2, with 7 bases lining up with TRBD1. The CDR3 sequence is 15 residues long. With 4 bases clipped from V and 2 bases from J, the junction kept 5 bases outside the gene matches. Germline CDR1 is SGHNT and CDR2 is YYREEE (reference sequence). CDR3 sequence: CASSPDRTNTGELFF. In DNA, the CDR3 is TGTGCCAGCAGCCCGGACAGGACAAACACCGGGGAGCTGTTTTTT.

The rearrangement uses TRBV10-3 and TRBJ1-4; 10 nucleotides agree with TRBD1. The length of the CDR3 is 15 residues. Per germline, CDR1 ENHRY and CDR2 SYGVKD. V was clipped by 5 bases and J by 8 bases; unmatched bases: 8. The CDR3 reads CAISTPGTGEEKLFF. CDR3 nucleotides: TGTGCCATCAGTACACCCGGGACAGGGGAGGAAAAACTGTTTTTT.

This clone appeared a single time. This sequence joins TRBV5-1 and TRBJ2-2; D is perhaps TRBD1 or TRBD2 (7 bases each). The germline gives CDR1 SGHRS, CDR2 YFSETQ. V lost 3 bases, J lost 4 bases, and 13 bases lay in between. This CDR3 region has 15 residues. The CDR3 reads CASSSTRGGTGELFF. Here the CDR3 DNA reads TGCGCCAGCAGCTCTACCAGGGGGGGCACCGGGGAGCTGTTTTTT. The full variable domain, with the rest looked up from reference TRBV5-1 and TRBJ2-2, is KAGVTQTPRYLIKTRGQQVTLSCSPISGHRSVSWYQQTPGQGLQFLFEYFSETQRNKGNFPGRFSGRQFSNSRSEMNVSTLELGDSALYLCASSSTRGGTGELFFGEGSRLTVL.

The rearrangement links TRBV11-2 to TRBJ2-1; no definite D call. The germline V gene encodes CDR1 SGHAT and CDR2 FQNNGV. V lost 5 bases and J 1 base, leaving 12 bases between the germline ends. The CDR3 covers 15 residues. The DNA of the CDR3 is TGTGCCAGCAGCCGCGATGGGGAATCCTACAATGAGCAGTTCTTC. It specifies CASSRDGESYNEQFF. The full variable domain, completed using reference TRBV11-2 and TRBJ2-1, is EAGVAQSPRYKIIEKRQSVAFWCNPISGHATLYWYQQILGQGPKLLIQFQNNGVVDDSQLPKDRFSAERLKGVDSTLKIQPAKLEDSAVYLCASSRDGESYNEQFFGPGTRLTVL.

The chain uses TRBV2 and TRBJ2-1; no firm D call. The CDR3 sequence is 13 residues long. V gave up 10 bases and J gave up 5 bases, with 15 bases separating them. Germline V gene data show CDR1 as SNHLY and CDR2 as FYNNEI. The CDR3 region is CANPKSQDNEQFF. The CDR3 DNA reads TGTGCCAACCCAAAAAGCCAGGACAATGAGCAGTTCTTC.

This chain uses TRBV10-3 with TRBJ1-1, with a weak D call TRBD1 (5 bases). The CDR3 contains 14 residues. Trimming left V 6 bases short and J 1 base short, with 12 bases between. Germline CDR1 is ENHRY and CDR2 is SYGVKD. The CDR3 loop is CAIRAGGANTEAFF. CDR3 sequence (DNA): TGTGCCATCAGGGCCGGCGGGGCGAACACTGAAGCTTTCTTT.

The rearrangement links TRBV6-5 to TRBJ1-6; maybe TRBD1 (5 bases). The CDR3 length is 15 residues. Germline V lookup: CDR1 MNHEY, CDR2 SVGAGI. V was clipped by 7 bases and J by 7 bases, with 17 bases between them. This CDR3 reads CASTSRGGRNSPLHF. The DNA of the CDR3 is TGTGCCAGCACTTCACGGGGGGGGAGGAATTCACCCCTCCACTTT.

The CDR3: CASSEVLGRGPQHF. In DNA, the CDR3 is TGCGCCAGCAGTGAGGTTTTGGGTCGAGGGCCCCAGCATTTT. The V and J genes are TRBV10-1 and TRBJ1-5; D not certain. Germline V gene sequence: CDR1 WNHNN, CDR2 SYGVQD (reference sequence). The CDR3 is 14 residues long. Deletions cut 2 bases from V and 9 bases from J, with 14 bases between.

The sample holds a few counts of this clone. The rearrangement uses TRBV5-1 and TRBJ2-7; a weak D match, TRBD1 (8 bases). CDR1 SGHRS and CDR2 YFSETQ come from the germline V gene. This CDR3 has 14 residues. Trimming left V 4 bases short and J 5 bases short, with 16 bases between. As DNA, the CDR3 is TGCGCCAGCAGCAACCACAGGGGGGGCGACGAGCAGTACTTC. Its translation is CASSNHRGGDEQYF.

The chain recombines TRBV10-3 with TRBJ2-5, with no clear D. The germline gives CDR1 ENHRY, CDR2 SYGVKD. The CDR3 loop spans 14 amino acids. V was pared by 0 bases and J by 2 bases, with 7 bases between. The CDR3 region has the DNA TGTGCCATCAGTGAGTCGATCGGACAAGAGACCCAGTACTTC. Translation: CAISESIGQETQYF.

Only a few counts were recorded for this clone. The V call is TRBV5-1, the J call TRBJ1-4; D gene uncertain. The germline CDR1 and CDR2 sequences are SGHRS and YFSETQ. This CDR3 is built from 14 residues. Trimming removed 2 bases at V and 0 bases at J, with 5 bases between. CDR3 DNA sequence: TGCGCCAGCAGCTTTGCCGCAACTAATGAAAAACTGTTTTTT. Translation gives CASSFAATNEKLFF. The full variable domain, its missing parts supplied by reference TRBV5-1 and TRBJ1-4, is KAGVTQTPRYLIKTRGQQVTLSCSPISGHRSVSWYQQTPGQGLQFLFEYFSETQRNKGNFPGRFSGRQFSNSRSEMNVSTLELGDSALYLCASSFAATNEKLFFGSGTQLSVL.

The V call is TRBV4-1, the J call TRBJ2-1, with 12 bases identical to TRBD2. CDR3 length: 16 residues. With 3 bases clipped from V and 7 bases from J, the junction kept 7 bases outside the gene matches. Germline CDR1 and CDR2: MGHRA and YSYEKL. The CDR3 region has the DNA TGCGCCAGCAGCCACTACGGACTAGCGGGATGGAATGAGCAGTTCTTC. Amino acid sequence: CASSHYGLAGWNEQFF.

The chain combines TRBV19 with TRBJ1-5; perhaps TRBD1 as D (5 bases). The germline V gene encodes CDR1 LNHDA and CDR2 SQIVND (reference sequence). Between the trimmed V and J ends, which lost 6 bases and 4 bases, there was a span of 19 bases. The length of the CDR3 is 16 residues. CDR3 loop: CASRTPGAIGNQPQHF. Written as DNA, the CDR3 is TGTGCCAGTAGGACCCCCGGGGCGATAGGGAATCAGCCCCAGCATTTT.

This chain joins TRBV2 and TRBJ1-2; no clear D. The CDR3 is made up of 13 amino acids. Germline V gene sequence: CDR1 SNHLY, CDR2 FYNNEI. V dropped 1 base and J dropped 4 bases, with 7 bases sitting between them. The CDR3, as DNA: TGTGCCAGCAGTGAAGAGGCTTCCTATGGCTACACCTTC. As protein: CASSEEASYGYTF.

The CDR3 coding sequence is TGTGCCAGCAGCGTAGAACCCCCTAAGGCTAACTATGGCTACACCTTC. It is translated as CASSVEPPKANYGYTF. The chain joins TRBV9 to TRBJ1-2; no clear D. The ends were cut back, 0 bases at V and 0 bases at J, with 12 bases in the middle. The length of the CDR3 is 16 residues. CDR1 SGDLS and CDR2 YYNGEE come from the germline V gene.

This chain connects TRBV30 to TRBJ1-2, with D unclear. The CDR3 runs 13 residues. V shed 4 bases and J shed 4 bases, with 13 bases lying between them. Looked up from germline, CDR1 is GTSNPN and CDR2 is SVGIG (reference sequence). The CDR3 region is CAWKEGSPYGYTF. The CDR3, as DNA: TGTGCCTGGAAGGAAGGCAGTCCCTATGGCTACACCTTC.